This T cell receptor beta chain was sequenced for a study of blood T cells in healthy people across ages (dated by TCRdb to 2014 to 2015). In the study overall: In model experiments, template switching captured roughly one uniquely barcoded TCR beta cDNA molecule for every two T cells. Age-related changes in TCR beta repertoire diversity were measured in the study by deep sequencing normalized with unique cDNA molecular identifiers. Donors were grouped into four age groups: young (average roughly 16 years), middle-aged (about 40), aged (over 55) and long-lived (about 82). To avoid experimental bias, donors of different ages were distributed randomly across sequencing lanes. The study analyzed two additional independent replicas of 1 million unique cDNA reads from the same blood draw for two donors, one aged 18 to 29 and one aged 80 or older. Results and caveats for the whole study, not just this receptor: Observed TCR beta diversity per million T cells fell roughly linearly with age, and a significant reduction was already apparent by age around 40. Because profiling used bulk unsorted PBMCs, naive and antigen-experienced compartments could not be compared conclusively. The percentage of naive T cells measured by flow cytometry correlated strongly with observed TCR beta diversity. The long-lived group showed more naive CD4+ T cells, fewer expanded clones and increased TCR diversity than the aged group, suggesting age selection. Estimates of total diversity based on one million sequenced T cells were regarded as lower bounds and as underestimates. Because the CMV infection status of the donors was unknown, age-related changes in expanded clonotypes may potentially have been confounded.

The trim is 6 bases for V and 4 bases for J, with a gap of 11 bases between the germline ends. CDR1 and CDR2, per the germline V gene, are SQVTM and ANQGSEA. The CDR3 starts with the cysteine, ends with the phenylalanine, and has 12 residues. Only the CDR3 DNA is retained, 36 bases long and in frame from the first base. Systemically healthy Caucasian individuals from Russia, approximately 39 in total and aged about 6 to 100 years, were included as donors. Ten milliliters of peripheral blood were drawn from each donor into EDTA-treated Vacutainer tubes. Ficoll-Paque density-gradient centrifugation was used to isolate PBMCs, with at least 6 million per sample. Total RNA, at least 6 micrograms per sample, was extracted from PBMCs with Trizol reagent. Naive CD45RAhigh/CD27high T cell percentages were measured by flow cytometry on a PBMC aliquot from every donor. Libraries were prepared through 5' RACE. Sequencing used an Illumina HiSeq 2500. A second roughly 7 to 11 cycle PCR used a sample-barcoded 5' primer and a J-beta primer mix. Each TCR beta cDNA molecule received a unique molecular identifier from a template-switch 5' adaptor carrying 12 random nucleotides. At least 3 million CDR3-containing paired-end reads were obtained from each sample. All of the RNA was converted into first-strand cDNA using the Mint cDNA synthesis kit, with a TRBC-specific oligonucleotide serving as the primer. All cDNA was treated with uracil-DNA glycosylase and then went through a first 18-cycle PCR with the universal primers M1SS and BC2_uni_R. Under the source paper's analysis protocol: For normalization, 1 million high-quality reads were randomly selected from each sample, with every read carrying a distinct molecular identifier. Reads with shared molecular identifiers were discarded instead of being binned into consensus sequences. CDR3 identification, clonotype clustering and error correction used MiTCR with a Q25 quality threshold and the strictest error-elimination algorithm. A nonparametric unseen species model with Euler transformation was used to estimate a lower bound on total TCR beta diversity. TCRdb cleaned the public reads at Q25 with fastp, built clones with MiXCR and kept in-frame beta chains. Rows with a matching CDR3 protein are joined into one entry that keeps the most common DNA and genes. These V and J calls originate from TCRdb's pipeline instead of the authors' own analysis. Within this sample are 550,000 to 750,000 distinct CDR3 sequences, with around a fifth of them counted one time only. Roughly 3.6% of the sample is held by the ten biggest clonotypes.

This clonotype was recorded many times. Its antigen is still unknown. No much larger clonotype is one base removed from it; base qualities were not supplied. This clonotype was sampled from a man aged 70 or older in good health. The sequencing sample was made of blood. The chain joins TRBV29-1 to TRBJ2-3; no D segment can be confidently identified. The encoded CDR3 is CSVALQSDTQYF. Here is the DNA: TGCAGCGTCGCCCTCCAGTCAGATACGCAGTATTTT.